This TCR beta chain appears in the sequencing data of a study of PD-L1 blockade in urothelial cancer. Study information: Male sex and bladder-origin urothelial cancer were recorded for twenty-five of 29 patients. The study recovered a median of approximately 150,000 T cells per blood sample.

The time point denotes: peripheral blood 6 weeks after treatment start. Individual patients had between 1 and 8 samples, taken pretreatment and on-treatment. Sequencing was performed with immunoSEQ multiplex PCR; in TCRdb, only in-frame clones are kept and a portion is missing. The sample includes more than 30,000 clones, 80% to 90% of them seen just once. CDR3 length: 15 amino acids. The V gene's germline CDR1 is MNHEY and CDR2 SMNVEV (reference sequence). V was cut by 3 bases and J by 5 bases, with 13 bases left in between. The clonotype comes from a man aged 80 or over with urothelial cancer. The material was PBMCs, obtained around atezolizumab (anti-PD-L1) treatment. The chain combines TRBV27 with TRBJ1-4, with TRBD1 as a possible D gene (6 bases). This CDR3 reads CASSLGGGLNEKLFF. DNA of the CDR3: TGTGCCAGCAGTTTGGGGGGGGGCTTGAATGAAAAACTGTTTTTT.